Each of the 12 T cell receptor beta chains below was sequenced from the same sample in a study of control samples from healthy donors and cancer patients. Produced via immunoSEQ multiplex PCR; TCRdb's table is partial and in-frame only. The sample shows roughly 130,000 clones, about 93% of them seen only once. The sample taken for sequencing was PBMCs. The receptors were sampled from a man between 50 and 59 years old with head and neck cancer.

This chain joins TRBV9 and TRBJ2-2; D is undetermined. The CDR3 has 15 residues. V was trimmed by 0 bases and J by 3 bases, leaving 9 bases between them. Per the germline V gene, CDR1 is SGDLS and CDR2 is YYNGEE. The DNA of the CDR3 is TGTGCCAGCAGCGTAGGTCGGGTCGACACCGGGGAGCTGTTTTTT. It translates to CASSVGRVDTGELFF.

The J gene is TRBJ1-4, the V gene TRBV2; D is unresolved. Trimming took off 10 bases at V and 4 bases at J, with 13 bases between the two ends. This CDR3 spans 13 amino acids. Germline V gives CDR1 SNHLY, CDR2 FYNNEI. CDR3 region: CAIKEGDNEKLFF. The CDR3 region has the DNA TGTGCCATCAAGGAGGGTGATAATGAAAAACTGTTTTTT.

The CDR3 here is CASSGRGVHTGELFF. In DNA form, the CDR3 reads TGTGCCAGCAGCGGACGGGGGGTCCACACCGGGGAGCTGTTTTTT. The chain employs TRBV11-2 and TRBJ2-2; 7 nucleotides match TRBD2. V trimming: 5 bases; J trimming: 3 bases; junction bases outside the gene matches: 6. The CDR3 is made up of 15 amino acids. Germline values: CDR1 SGHAT, CDR2 FQNNGV.

This chain joins TRBV18 and TRBJ2-5; 9 nucleotides match TRBD2. Germline V gene sequence: CDR1 KGHSH, CDR2 LQKENI. The CDR3 is made up of 18 amino acids. V trimming: 0 bases; J trimming: 1 base; junction bases outside the gene matches: 9. CDR3 sequence: CASSPPYGSGGPQETQYF. Written as DNA, the CDR3 is TGTGCCAGCTCACCACCCTACGGTAGCGGGGGACCCCAAGAGACCCAGTACTTC.

The chain has TRBV10-3 and TRBJ2-2; possibly TRBD1 for D (6 bases). This CDR3 comprises 15 residues. Germline V gene lookup returns CDR1 ENHRY and CDR2 SYGVKD. The V end lost 3 bases, the J end lost 6 bases, and 14 bases lay between the germline ends. Here the CDR3 DNA reads TGTGCCATCAGTGAACCCCAGGGGATGGCCGGGGAGCTGTTTTTT. Its translation: CAISEPQGMAGELFF.

For the CDR3, the DNA is TGTGCCATCAGTGGGACAGGGCCCTACGAGCAGTACTTC. This sequence encodes CAISGTGPYEQYF. The J gene is TRBJ2-7, the V gene TRBV10-3, with 8 nucleotides matching TRBD1. Germline trimming cut 4 bases from V and 2 bases from J; bases unmatched to any gene: 1. CDR3 length equals 13 residues. Germline-derived CDR1 and CDR2 are ENHRY and SYGVKD.

The chain couples TRBV7-8 to TRBJ2-2; 7 nucleotides agree with TRBD1. Trimming at V came to 6 bases and at J to 8 bases, leaving 18 bases not matched to a gene. Germline V gives CDR1 SGHVS, CDR2 FQNEAQ. The CDR3 is 17 amino acids. The DNA of the CDR3 is TGTGCCAGCAGTCGTAACCCGGGACAGATTCGTTATGGGGAGCTGTTTTTT. Translation gives CASSRNPGQIRYGELFF.

The rearrangement uses TRBV19 and TRBJ1-5; no clear D. This CDR3 has 12 residues. Trimming cost V 2 bases and J 5 bases, with 4 bases left between them. Germline loops: CDR1 LNHDA, CDR2 SQIVND (reference sequence). The CDR3 DNA reads as TGTGCCAGTAGTATAATCGATCAGCCCCAGCATTTT. This gives the protein CASSIIDQPQHF. The complete variable domain, with remaining parts taken from reference TRBV19 and TRBJ1-5, reads DGGITQSPKYLFRKEGQNVTLSCEQNLNHDAMYWYRQDPGQGLRLIYYSQIVNDFQKGDIAEGYSVSREKKESFPLTVTSAQKNPTAFYLCASSIIDQPQHFGDGTRLSIL.

The chain employs TRBV30 and TRBJ1-1, with a tentative D call TRBD1 (6 bases). The CDR3 spans 13 residues. V shed 4 bases and J shed 5 bases, with 14 bases lying between them. Germline V gene lookup returns CDR1 GTSNPN and CDR2 SVGIG (reference sequence). The CDR3 reads CAWNRGAGTEAFF. Written as DNA, the CDR3 is TGTGCCTGGAACCGGGGGGCGGGTACTGAAGCTTTCTTT.

Points on this clone: A read error is likely, as this CDR3 ends without the conserved phenylalanine or tryptophan. The DNA is left out, because the CDR3 cannot be placed on it with certainty; the CDR3 is given as TCRdb lists it. The chain has TRBV11-1 and TRBJ2-3; the table's D gene call, TRBD2, was not cross checked with the DNA. Per germline, CDR1 SGHAT and CDR2 FQDESV (reference sequence). The CDR3 length is 10 residues, termini included. The chain's CDR3 is CASSLERASI.

V usage is TRBV3-1 (or the pseudogene TRBV3-2) and J usage is TRBJ1-1; no reliable D call. CDR1 and CDR2 (germline): LGHDT, YNNKEL (reference sequence). Trimming pared 8 bases from V and 4 bases from J, leaving 11 bases between. CDR3 size: 12 residues. The CDR3 loop reads CASSRGSTEAFF. DNA of the CDR3: TGTGCCAGCTCCAGAGGGAGCACTGAAGCTTTCTTT.

The chain is built from TRBV19 and TRBJ1-2; 7 bases align to TRBD1. Unmatched junction bases numbered 6, after V lost 7 bases and J lost 4 bases. The CDR3 spans 13 residues. Germline CDR1 is LNHDA and CDR2 is SQIVND (reference sequence). For the CDR3, the DNA is TGTGCCAGTACTAGACGGGACAGCTATGGCTACACCTTC. Its protein is CASTRRDSYGYTF.